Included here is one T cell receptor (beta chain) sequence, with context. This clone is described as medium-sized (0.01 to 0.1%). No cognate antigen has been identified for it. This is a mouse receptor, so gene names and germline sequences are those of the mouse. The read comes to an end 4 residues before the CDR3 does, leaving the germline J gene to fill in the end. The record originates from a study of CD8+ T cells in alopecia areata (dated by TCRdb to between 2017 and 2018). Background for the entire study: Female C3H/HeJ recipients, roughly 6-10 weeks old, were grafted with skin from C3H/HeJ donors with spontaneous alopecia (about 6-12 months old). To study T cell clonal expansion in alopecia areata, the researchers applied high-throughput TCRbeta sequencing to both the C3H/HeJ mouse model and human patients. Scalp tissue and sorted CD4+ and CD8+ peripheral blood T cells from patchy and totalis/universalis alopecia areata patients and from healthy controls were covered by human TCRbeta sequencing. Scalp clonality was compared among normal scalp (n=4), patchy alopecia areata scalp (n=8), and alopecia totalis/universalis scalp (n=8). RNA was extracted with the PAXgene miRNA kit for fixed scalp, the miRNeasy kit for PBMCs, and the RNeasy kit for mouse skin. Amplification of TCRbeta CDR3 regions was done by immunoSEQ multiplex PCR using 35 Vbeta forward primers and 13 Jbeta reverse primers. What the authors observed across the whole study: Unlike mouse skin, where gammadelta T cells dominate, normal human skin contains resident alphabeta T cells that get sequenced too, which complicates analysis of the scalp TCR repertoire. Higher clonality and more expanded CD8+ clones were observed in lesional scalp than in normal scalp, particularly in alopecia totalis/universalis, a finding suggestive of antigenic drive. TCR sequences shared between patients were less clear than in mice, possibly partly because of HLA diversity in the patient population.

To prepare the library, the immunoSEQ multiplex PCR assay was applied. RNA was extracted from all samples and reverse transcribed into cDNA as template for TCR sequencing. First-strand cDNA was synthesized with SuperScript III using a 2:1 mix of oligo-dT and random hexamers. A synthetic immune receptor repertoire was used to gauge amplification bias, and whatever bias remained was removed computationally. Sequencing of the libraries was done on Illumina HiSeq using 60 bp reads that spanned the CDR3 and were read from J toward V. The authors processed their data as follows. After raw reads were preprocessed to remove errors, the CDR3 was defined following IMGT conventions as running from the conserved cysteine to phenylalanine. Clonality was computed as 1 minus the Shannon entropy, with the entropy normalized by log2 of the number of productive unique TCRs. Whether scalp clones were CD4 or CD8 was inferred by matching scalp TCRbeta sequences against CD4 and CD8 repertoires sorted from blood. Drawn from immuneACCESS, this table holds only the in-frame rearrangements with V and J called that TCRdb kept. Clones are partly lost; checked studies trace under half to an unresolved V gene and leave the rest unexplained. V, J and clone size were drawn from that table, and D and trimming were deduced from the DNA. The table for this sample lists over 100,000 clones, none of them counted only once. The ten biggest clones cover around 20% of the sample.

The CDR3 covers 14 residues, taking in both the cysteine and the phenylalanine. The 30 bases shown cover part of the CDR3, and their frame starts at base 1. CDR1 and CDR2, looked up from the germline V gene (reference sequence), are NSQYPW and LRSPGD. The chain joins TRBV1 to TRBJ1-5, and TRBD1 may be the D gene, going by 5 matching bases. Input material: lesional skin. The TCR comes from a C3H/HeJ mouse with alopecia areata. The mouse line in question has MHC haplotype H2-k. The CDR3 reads CTCRAQGPTQAPLF. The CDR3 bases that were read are TGCACCTGCAGGGCTCAGGGTCCCACACAA.